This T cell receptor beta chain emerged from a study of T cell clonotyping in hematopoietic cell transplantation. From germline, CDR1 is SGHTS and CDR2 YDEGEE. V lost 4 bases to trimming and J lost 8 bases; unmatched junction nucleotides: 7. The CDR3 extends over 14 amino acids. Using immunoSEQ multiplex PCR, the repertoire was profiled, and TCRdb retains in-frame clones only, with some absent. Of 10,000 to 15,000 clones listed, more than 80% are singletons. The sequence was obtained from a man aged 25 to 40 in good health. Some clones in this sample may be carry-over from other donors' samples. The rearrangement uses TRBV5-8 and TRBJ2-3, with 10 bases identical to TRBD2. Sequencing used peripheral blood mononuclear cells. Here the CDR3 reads CASSTLAGYGTQYF. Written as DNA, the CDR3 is TGTGCCAGCAGCACACTAGCGGGATACGGTACGCAGTATTTT.